Listed here are 23 T cell receptor beta chains from one sample, sequenced in a study of immune cell composition in non-small cell lung cancer. Data came from immunoSEQ multiplex PCR; TCRdb stores just in-frame clones and leaves some out. Among about 6,700 clones listed, less than 75% were seen once. The sequenced material came from lung tumor tissue. These receptors originate from a human donor with non-small cell lung cancer.

The V gene is TRBV10-1, the J gene TRBJ2-3, with 10 positions matching TRBD2. There are 15 residues in the CDR3. Germline-derived CDR1 and CDR2 are WNHNN and SYGVQD (reference sequence). J gave up 5 bases and V 2 bases, and 4 bases lay outside the gene matches. The CDR3 reads CASSESGRAGDTQYF. In nucleotides, the CDR3 is TGCGCCAGCAGTGAGAGCGGGAGGGCGGGAGATACGCAGTATTTT.

This clone was recorded only once. This chain connects TRBV4-1 to TRBJ2-1; D is ambiguous. V was shortened by 1 base and J by 3 bases, with 13 bases between the two germline ends. The CDR3 is 16 residues long. Germline lookup yields CDR1 MGHRA and CDR2 YSYEKL. The CDR3 protein is CASSQVITVGYNEQFF. CDR3 sequence (DNA): TGCGCCAGCAGCCAAGTGATTACAGTAGGCTACAATGAGCAGTTCTTC.

A remark on this clone: Compared with germline, one end of the junction differs, possibly owing to a read error. The sample contains more than one DNA sequence encoding this CDR3. The J gene is TRBJ2-7, the V gene TRBV7-2; perhaps TRBD2 as D (6 bases). Germline V gene lookup returns CDR1 SGHTA and CDR2 FQGNSA. This CDR3 has 15 residues. In DNA, the CDR3 is TGTGCCAGCAGCTTACGGTCGGGAGAGACCTACGAACAGTACTTC. Translation gives CASSLRSGETYEQYF.

The V call is TRBV5-4, the J call TRBJ1-1, with a tentative D call TRBD1 (5 bases). The CDR3 length is 14 residues. V was trimmed by 3 bases and J by 4 bases, leaving 13 bases between them. The germline gives CDR1 SGHNT, CDR2 YYREEE (reference sequence). This CDR3 reads CASSSSGWGTEAFF. For the CDR3, the DNA is TGTGCCAGCAGCTCCTCAGGGTGGGGCACTGAAGCTTTCTTT. The full variable domain, rest sourced from reference TRBV5-4 and TRBJ1-1, is ETGVTQSPTHLIKTRGQQVTLRCSSQSGHNTVSWYQQALGQGPQFIFQYYREEENGRGNFPPRFSGLQFPNYSSELNVNALELDDSALYLCASSSSGWGTEAFFGQGTRLTVV.

This clone has only a few counts. The rearrangement links TRBV5-1 to TRBJ2-5, with TRBD1 matching over 8 bases. V lost 5 bases, J lost 4 bases, and 13 bases stayed unmatched. There are 16 residues in the CDR3. Germline loops: CDR1 SGHRS, CDR2 YFSETQ. The CDR3: CASRLTVAGGRETQYF. Written as DNA, the CDR3 is TGCGCCAGCAGATTGACGGTGGCAGGGGGCAGAGAGACCCAGTACTTC.

The V gene is TRBV5-1, the J gene TRBJ1-1; D may be TRBD1 (5 bases). Germline V lookup: CDR1 SGHRS, CDR2 YFSETQ. The V end was cut by 0 bases, the J end by 2 bases, with 17 bases between. The CDR3 extends over 17 amino acids. This CDR3 is CASSLASKGMSNTEAFF. In nucleotides, the CDR3 is TGCGCCAGCAGCTTGGCCTCTAAGGGGATGAGCAACACTGAAGCTTTCTTT.

V and J are TRBV7-9 and TRBJ1-5, with 8 positions matching TRBD1. The CDR3 is made up of 17 amino acids. Germline loops: CDR1 SEHNR, CDR2 FQNEAQ (reference sequence). V lost 1 base and J lost 2; bases outside the gene matches: 7. The CDR3 here is CASSLGGTGMGNQPQHF. In DNA form, the CDR3 reads TGTGCCAGCAGCTTAGGGGGGACAGGCATGGGCAATCAGCCCCAGCATTTT.

The chain combines TRBV7-9 with TRBJ2-2; maybe TRBD2 (6 bases). CDR1 is SEHNR, CDR2 FQNEAQ, per germline (reference sequence). Trimming took off 2 bases at V and 4 bases at J, with 14 bases between the two ends. The CDR3 sequence is 16 residues long. The DNA for the CDR3 is TGTGCCAGCAGCTTACCGACCGGGAGCAGCACCGGGGAGCTGTTTTTT. It codes for CASSLPTGSSTGELFF.

The chain recombines TRBV18 with TRBJ1-5, with D possibly matching TRBD1 (5 bases). The V and J ends lost 1 base and 6 bases respectively, with 13 bases between them. CDR1 and CDR2 (germline): KGHSH, LQKENI. The CDR3 has 15 residues. CDR3 in amino acids: CASSPQAQGSQPQHF. CDR3 DNA: TGTGCCAGCTCACCACAGGCTCAGGGATCTCAGCCCCAGCATTTT. Full variable domain (rest looked up from reference TRBV18 and TRBJ1-5): NAGVMQNPRHLVRRRGQEARLRCSPMKGHSHVYWYRQLPEEGLKFMVYLQKENIIDESGMPKERFSAEFPKEGPSILRIQQVVRGDSAAYFCASSPQAQGSQPQHFGDGTRLSIL.

The chain recombines TRBV21-1 with TRBJ1-5. TRBV21-1 is classified as a pseudogene. The CDR3 has 15 residues. In DNA form, the CDR3 reads TGTGCCAGCACCTCTCAGACTCCTACCCACCAGCCCCAGCATTTT. Translated, it gives CASTSQTPTHQPQHF.

This clone has just one count. This chain joins TRBV7-2 and TRBJ1-5; no clear D. The germline V and J ends were trimmed by 3 bases and 7 bases, with 10 bases remaining between them. The CDR3 runs 13 residues. Germline values: CDR1 SGHTA, CDR2 FQGNSA. In DNA, the CDR3 is TGTGCCAGCAGCTTCGAGCGTGCGCAGCCCCAGCATTTT. This codes for CASSFERAQPQHF.

The V and J genes are TRBV28 and TRBJ1-6; 9 bases are a match to TRBD1. This CDR3 region has 16 residues. V shed 6 bases, J shed 5 bases, and the junction held 8 bases outside the gene matches. Germline CDR1 reads MDHEN; CDR2 reads SYDVKM. CDR3 nucleotides: TGTGCCAGCAGACCCACGGACAGGGGTAATAATTCACCCCTCCACTTT. It is translated as CASRPTDRGNNSPLHF.

The genes are TRBV13 and TRBJ2-3; D may be TRBD2 (6 bases). This CDR3 has 17 amino acids. Germline CDR1 reads PRHDT; CDR2 reads FYEKMQ (reference sequence). Trimming removed 6 bases from V and 4 bases from J, with 23 bases in between. In DNA, the CDR3 is TGTGCCAGCAGTCCCCCGGCGGTTATCCGGGAGTCAGATACGCAGTATTTT. Amino acid sequence: CASSPPAVIRESDTQYF.

The sample holds a few counts of this clone. The chain uses TRBV4-1 and TRBJ2-2; unclear D gene. V was cut by 0 bases and J by 6 bases, with 5 bases left in between. Germline V gene sequence: CDR1 MGHRA, CDR2 YSYEKL. CDR3 length: 13 residues. The CDR3 DNA reads TGCGCCAGCAGCCAAGAACGGTCCGGGGAGCTGTTTTTT. It is translated as CASSQERSGELFF.

V usage is TRBV7-4 and J usage is TRBJ2-1; D may be TRBD2 (6 bases). V was trimmed by 6 bases and J by 0 bases, leaving 21 bases between them. CDR3 size: 18 residues. Germline-derived CDR1 and CDR2 are SGHVT and SQSDAQ. The CDR3: CASRRSLFVGSSYNEQFF. The CDR3 DNA is TGTGCCAGCAGAAGGAGCTTATTTGTCGGGAGCTCCTACAATGAGCAGTTCTTC.

The rearrangement joins TRBV2 to TRBJ2-7; 9 bases match TRBD1. The CDR3 loop spans 14 amino acids. V was pared by 7 bases and J by 3 bases, with 7 bases of the junction left unmatched. Germline loops: CDR1 SNHLY, CDR2 FYNNEI. The CDR3 here is CASTVQGANYEQYF. The CDR3 DNA reads as TGTGCCAGCACCGTACAGGGGGCTAACTACGAGCAGTACTTC.

In its sample, this clone ranks as medium-sized. The chain uses TRBV29-1 and TRBJ1-1; 7 bases agree with TRBD1. Germline V gives CDR1 SQVTM, CDR2 ANQGSEA. This CDR3 contains 13 residues. After removal of 6 bases from V and 0 bases from J, the junction contained 4 bases not matched to a gene. Here the CDR3 DNA reads TGCAGCGTACGACAGGGATTGAACACTGAAGCTTTCTTT. This encodes CSVRQGLNTEAFF.

This clone appeared a few times. The chain uses TRBV5-4 and TRBJ2-5; TRBD1 agrees at 10 bases. The CDR3 runs 14 residues. Unmatched junction bases numbered 4, after V lost 4 bases and J lost 4 bases. Germline V gene lookup returns CDR1 SGHNT and CDR2 YYREEE (reference sequence). CDR3 DNA: TGTGCCAGCAGCCCCGACAGGGGGCTAGAGACCCAGTACTTC. This translates into CASSPDRGLETQYF.

The rearrangement uses TRBV5-4 and TRBJ2-7; possible D gene TRBD2, 6 bases. Trimming removed 1 base at V and 2 bases at J, with 10 bases between. CDR1 is SGHNT, CDR2 YYREEE, per germline (reference sequence). CDR3 length: 14 amino acids. The CDR3, as DNA: TGTGCCAGCAGCTTGTCGGGACTGACCTACGAGCAGTACTTC. This translates into CASSLSGLTYEQYF.

The gene calls are TRBV4-1 and TRBJ1-1; TRBD1 matches 8 bases. The length of the CDR3 is 13 residues. With V trimmed by 1 base and J by 8 bases, 3 bases remained unmatched. The germline gives CDR1 MGHRA, CDR2 YSYEKL. The CDR3 spells CASSQGRDREAFF. DNA for the CDR3: TGCGCCAGCAGCCAAGGTAGGGACAGGGAAGCTTTCTTT.

This clone has only a few counts. The chain's CDR3 is CASTRSLNTEAFF. DNA for the CDR3: TGTGCCAGCACCCGGAGTTTGAACACTGAAGCTTTCTTT. The chain employs TRBV11-2 and TRBJ1-1, with D hard to call. V was trimmed by 7 bases and J by 0 bases, leaving 9 bases between them. This CDR3 comprises 13 residues. Germline CDR1 is SGHAT and CDR2 is FQNNGV.

CDR3 residues: CASSTYRGLETQYF. The CDR3 DNA is TGTGCCAGCAGCACCTACAGGGGGCTGGAGACCCAGTACTTC. This chain joins TRBV7-6 and TRBJ2-5; TRBD1 matches at 9 bases. Germline V gene data show CDR1 as SGHVS and CDR2 as FNYEAQ. The CDR3 loop spans 14 amino acids. V lost 5 bases and J lost 5; bases outside the gene matches: 6.

For the CDR3, the DNA is TGTGCCAGCAGTTCGCCCCGGGAGGAGTTGGGCTATGGCTACACCTTC. Translating gives CASSSPREELGYGYTF. V is TRBV28 and J is TRBJ1-2; no clear D. The germline V gene encodes CDR1 MDHEN and CDR2 SYDVKM. The CDR3 totals 16 residues. V lost 4 bases to trimming and J lost 4 bases, with 19 bases between them.